This TCR beta chain was retrieved from a study of naive and memory T cell subsets. Overall study results and limits: Especially in CD8 cells, naive repertoires contained a few larger clonotypes, possibly CD45RA-re-expressing memory cells.

This clonotype showed up just a few times. The target antigen is unknown. Two oligonucleotides, mixed equimolar, formed the beta constant-region primer covering TRBC1 and TRBC2. The ligated cDNA underwent four PCR rounds using SP2 and nested alpha and beta constant-region primers. An oligonucleotide with the SP2 primer and a 12-nucleotide UMI was ligated to the cDNA 3' end. TCRdb itself ran the UMI-ligation and nested PCR reads through MiXCR, one entry per CDR3 protein. The sample has about 160,000 distinct CDR3 sequences, approximately 24% seen once. This CDR3 is 16 amino acids long. The germline CDR1 and CDR2 sequences are MNHEY and SVGAGI. V trimming: 0 bases; J trimming: 6 bases; junction bases outside the gene matches: 3.

This TCR derives from a human donor in good health. The V and J genes are TRBV6-5 and TRBJ2-6; the match to TRBD1 covers 9 bases. Specimen: naive CD4+ T cells from blood. CDR3 protein: CASSYSWTGVANVLTF. The CDR3 nucleotides are TGTGCCAGCAGTTACTCGTGGACAGGGGTGGCCAACGTCCTGACTTTC.